One sample yielded the 10 T cell receptor beta chains listed below, sequenced in a study of T cells after yellow fever vaccination. One entry per CDR3 protein results from TCRdb running MiXCR on the 5' RACE reads. The sample shows 350,000 to 450,000 distinct CDR3 sequences, over 5% of them seen only once. The source material was PBMCs, sampled 5 days after the yellow fever booster vaccination. The receptors originated from a man younger than 40 who received the YFV17D yellow fever vaccine.

This clonotype occurred a few times. The chain uses TRBV6-2 or TRBV6-3 and TRBJ2-5; D not certain. Germline assignment: CDR1 MNHEY and CDR2 SVGEGT. CDR3 length: 14 amino acids. Trimming stripped 2 bases from V and 1 base from J, with 8 bases between. CDR3 loop: CASSYIQPQETQYF. The CDR3 bases are TGTGCCAGCAGTTACATACAGCCCCAAGAGACCCAGTACTTC.

This clonotype was detected ten times or more. This chain uses TRBV5-6 with TRBJ2-1; D gene uncertain. Germline values: CDR1 SGHDT, CDR2 YYEEEE. Trimming left V 1 base short and J 6 bases short, with 5 bases between. The CDR3 extends over 12 amino acids. CDR3: CASSLPGNEQFF. In nucleotides, the CDR3 is TGTGCCAGCAGCTTGCCAGGCAATGAGCAGTTCTTC.

This clonotype was picked up a small number of times. CDR3 DNA: TGTGCCAGCAGCTCCGACAGGGTCACCTACGAGCAGTACTTC. Residues: CASSSDRVTYEQYF. J is TRBJ2-7 and V is TRBV7-2, with 7 bases that match TRBD1. This CDR3 is 14 amino acids long. CDR1 is SGHTA, CDR2 FQGNSA, per germline. Unmatched junction bases numbered 5, after V lost 4 bases and J lost 2 bases.

Many counts were recorded for this clonotype. The chain couples TRBV28 to TRBJ1-1; D may be TRBD1 (6 bases). This CDR3 has 14 residues. The germline V and J ends were trimmed by 5 bases and 4 bases, with 14 bases remaining between them. The germline V gene encodes CDR1 MDHEN and CDR2 SYDVKM. DNA of the CDR3: TGTGCCAGCAGTAACTTCGGGGGGGCCACTGAAGCTTTCTTT. Translating gives CASSNFGGATEAFF.

This clonotype was seen repeatedly, ten times or more. The chain links TRBV7-9 to TRBJ2-7; 7 bases are shared with TRBD1. With 5 bases clipped from V and 1 base from J, the junction kept 5 bases outside the gene matches. The CDR3 loop spans 14 amino acids. Germline CDR1 and CDR2: SEHNR and FQNEAQ (reference sequence). CDR3 nucleotide sequence: TGTGCCAGCAGCCCGACAGGGAGTTCCTACGAGCAGTACTTC. It encodes CASSPTGSSYEQYF.

This clonotype was recorded at least ten times. J is TRBJ2-2 and V is TRBV27; 9 bases align to TRBD1. Per germline, CDR1 MNHEY and CDR2 SMNVEV (reference sequence). V trimming: 6 bases; J trimming: 4 bases; junction bases outside the gene matches: 6. This CDR3 region has 15 residues. The CDR3 DNA sequence: TGTGCCAGCAGGAGCGGGACAGGGAGCACCGGGGAGCTGTTTTTT. Encoded protein: CASRSGTGSTGELFF.

V and J are TRBV7-6 and TRBJ2-1, with D maybe TRBD1 (6 bases). Germline assignment: CDR1 SGHVS and CDR2 FNYEAQ. The CDR3 consists of 14 residues. V lost 2 bases, J lost 8 bases, and 13 bases lay in between. For the CDR3, the DNA is TGTGCCAGCAGCTTAATAACAGGGAACGATGAGCAGTTCTTC. Protein sequence: CASSLITGNDEQFF.

This clonotype was observed at least ten times. This rearrangement joins TRBV20-1 to TRBJ2-1; a possible D gene is TRBD2 (5 bases). Trimming stripped 5 bases from V and 6 bases from J, with 23 bases between. This CDR3 is 16 amino acids long. In germline, CDR1 is DFQATT, CDR2 SNEGSKA (reference sequence). The CDR3 DNA reads as TGCAGTGCTCCCAGTCCTAGCCGCCACAACCCCAATGAGCAGTTCTTC. Translating it yields CSAPSPSRHNPNEQFF.

This clonotype has a count of ten or more. V usage is TRBV6-6 and J usage is TRBJ2-1, with D tentatively TRBD2 (7 bases). There are 11 residues in the CDR3. V lost 7 bases and J lost 9, with 10 bases in between. The germline gives CDR1 MNHNY, CDR2 SVGAGI (reference sequence). CDR3 residues: CASKGGGEQFF. CDR3 DNA sequence: TGTGCCAGCAAGGGGGGGGGTGAGCAGTTCTTC.

Many counts were recorded for this clonotype. The chain is built from TRBV7-6 and TRBJ2-7; 8 bases align to TRBD2. CDR3 length: 15 amino acids. With 5 bases clipped from V and 3 bases from J, the junction kept 9 bases outside the gene matches. The germline V gene has CDR1 SGHVS and CDR2 FNYEAQ. The CDR3 protein is CASSPRGGVGYEQYF. DNA for the CDR3: TGTGCCAGCAGCCCCCGGGGGGGGGTCGGCTACGAGCAGTACTTC.